Listed here is a single TCR beta chain. The source of the sample is a study of cytomegalovirus exposure and HLA in healthy donors. Clones were sequenced by immunoSEQ multiplex PCR, and TCRdb holds only the in-frame ones, with some missing. Seen here are about 100,000 clones, approximately 96% observed once, and the top ten hold 0.67%. Germline V CDR1 and CDR2: MDHEN, SYDVKM. CDR3 length equals 15 residues. With 2 bases clipped from V and 8 bases from J, the junction kept 7 bases outside the gene matches. The chain has TRBV28 and TRBJ2-1, with TRBD2 matching over 9 bases. This clonotype was obtained from a woman younger than 35 in good health and CMV-seronegative. The sequencing input was PBMCs. CDR3: CASSLGGGAVYEQFF. CDR3 DNA: TGTGCCAGCAGTTTAGGCGGGGGGGCCGTCTATGAGCAGTTCTTC.